One and the same sample provided the 3 T cell receptor beta chains below, sequenced in a study of blood T cell repertoires in COVID-19. Measured with immunoSEQ multiplex PCR; TCRdb has only the in-frame clones, and not every one. Of fewer than 350,000 clones listed, roughly 93% are singletons. What was sequenced was PBMCs or T cells enriched from blood (not recorded which). The receptors here all came from a woman in her thirties or forties with acute COVID-19.

The V call is TRBV27, the J call TRBJ1-4, with TRBD1 as a possible D gene (5 bases). This CDR3 has 18 residues. V dropped 3 bases and J dropped 0 bases, with 17 bases sitting between them. Germline CDR1 is MNHEY and CDR2 is SMNVEV (reference sequence). The CDR3 coding sequence is TGTGCCAGCAGTTTGGGGGGGAGGGGCCCCTCAACTAATGAAAAACTGTTTTTT. Translated, it gives CASSLGGRGPSTNEKLFF. Supplemented by reference TRBV27 and TRBJ1-4, the full variable domain reads EAQVTQNPRYLITVTGKKLTVTCSQNMNHEYMSWYRQDPGLGLRQIYYSMNVEVTDKGDVPEGYKVSRKEKRNFPLILESPSPNQTSLYFCASSLGGRGPSTNEKLFFGSGTQLSVL.

The chain links TRBV11-2 to TRBJ2-2, with 8 bases matching TRBD1. CDR1 is SGHAT, CDR2 FQNNGV, per germline. The CDR3 loop spans 15 amino acids. The V and J ends lost 5 bases and 2 bases, in that order; junction bases with no gene match: 4. The CDR3 region is CASSQGQVNTGELFF. The CDR3 region has the DNA TGTGCCAGCAGCCAGGGACAGGTTAACACCGGGGAGCTGTTTTTT.

The chain has TRBV6-6 and TRBJ2-7; TRBD2 might be the D (6 bases). The CDR3 extends over 14 amino acids. V gave up 2 bases and J gave up 0 bases, with 8 bases separating them. The V gene's germline CDR1 is MNHNY and CDR2 SVGAGI (reference sequence). The CDR3, as DNA: TGTGCCAGCAGTTACACGGGGGACTCCTACGAGCAGTACTTC. Amino acid sequence: CASSYTGDSYEQYF.